The present entry profiles one TCR beta chain with its context. What it binds is not known. TCRdb's copy holds only in-frame clones and misses some; the assay was immunoSEQ multiplex PCR. This sample has about 39,000 clones, with over 85% found just once. Germline-derived CDR1 and CDR2 are KGHSH and LQKENI. This CDR3 region has 16 residues. With 0 bases removed from V and 0 bases from J, the gap between germline ends came to 6 bases. The entry originates in a study of graft-versus-host responses after intestinal transplantation. Study in general: Anti-thymocyte globulin served as induction for all recipients, who then took tacrolimus and steroids for three to four years.

Overall study results and limits: Early post-transplant HvG declines tracked with peak circulating GvH clone levels.

The sequence derives from a human patient who received an intestinal transplant, so some T cells may come from the graft donor. V usage is TRBV18 and J usage is TRBJ2-6, with no clear D. Material: PBMCs, obtained less than 750 days after intestinal transplantation. CDR3 nucleotide sequence: TGTGCCAGCTCACCACCGTCTCTCTCTGGGGCCAACGTCCTGACTTTC. Its protein product is CASSPPSLSGANVLTF.